Below, one T cell receptor beta chain is given with its context. Its matching antigen is unknown. TCRdb re-called the 5' RACE reads, yielding one record per CDR3 amino acid sequence without DNA. The listing contains under 600,000 distinct CDR3 sequences. Germline CDR1 is SGHDN and CDR2 is FVKESK. The CDR3 spans 16 residues. The source of the sample is a study of T cells expressing NK-cell markers. Study at large: It was from sorted CD3+CD56+NKG2C+, CD3+CD56+NKG2C- and CD3+CD56-NKG2C+ T cells that TCR beta repertoires came. Study-wide results and caveats: As a fraction of CD8+ T cells, dominant NKG2C+ clonotypes reached about 1.0-8% in 5 to 7 donors. Researchers report these clonotypes also headed the CD3+CD56-NKG2C+ fraction in several donors.

The sequence was collected from a woman aged 50 to 65 in good health. The chain recombines TRBV14 with TRBJ2-1; TCRdb picks TRBD2, but there is no DNA to check that call. Sequenced material: blood T cells: a sorted CD56 or NKG2C T cell subset, CD4+ or CD8+ T cells, or bulk PBMC T cells (not recorded which). The CDR3: CASSLKTGLRASEQFF.